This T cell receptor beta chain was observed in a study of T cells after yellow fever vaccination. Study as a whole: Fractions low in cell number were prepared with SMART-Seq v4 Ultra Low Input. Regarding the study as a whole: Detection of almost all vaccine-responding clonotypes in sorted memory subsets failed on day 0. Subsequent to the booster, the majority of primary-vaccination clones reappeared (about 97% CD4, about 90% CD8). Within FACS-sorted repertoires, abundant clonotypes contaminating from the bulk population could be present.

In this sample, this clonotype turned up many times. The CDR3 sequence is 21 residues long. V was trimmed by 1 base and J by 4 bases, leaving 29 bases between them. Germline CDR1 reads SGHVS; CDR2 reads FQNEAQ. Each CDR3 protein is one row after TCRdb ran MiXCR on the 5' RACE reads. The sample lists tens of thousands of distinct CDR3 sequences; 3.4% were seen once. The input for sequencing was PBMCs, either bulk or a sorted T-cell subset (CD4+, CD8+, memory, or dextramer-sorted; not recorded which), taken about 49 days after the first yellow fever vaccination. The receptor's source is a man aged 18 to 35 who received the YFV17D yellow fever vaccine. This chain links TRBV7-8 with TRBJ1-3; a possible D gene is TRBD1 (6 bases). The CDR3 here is CASSLVDLLWDTDVSGNTIYF. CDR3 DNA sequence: TGTGCCAGCAGCTTAGTGGATCTCCTGTGGGACACCGATGTTTCAGGAAACACCATATATTTT.